The 17 T cell receptor beta chains reported below all come from one sample, sequenced in a study of blood T cell repertoires in COVID-19. Method: immunoSEQ multiplex PCR; TCRdb's copy keeps in-frame clones and lacks some. The table lists a few hundred thousand clones, more than 75% of them singletons. Sequencing input: PBMCs or T cells enriched from blood (not recorded which). The receptors here all came from a woman aged 30 to 39 who had recovered from COVID-19.

The chain uses TRBV6-2 or TRBV6-3 and TRBJ2-7; no clear D. Trimming took off 6 bases at V and 0 bases at J, with 6 bases between the two ends. This CDR3 has 12 residues. In germline, CDR1 is MNHEY, CDR2 SVGEGT. The CDR3 spells CASSRSSYEQYF. The CDR3 DNA is TGTGCCAGCAGCCGCAGCTCCTACGAGCAGTACTTC.

This clone showed up just a few times. The J gene is TRBJ2-5, the V gene TRBV4-1, with TRBD1 as a possible D gene (5 bases). There are 14 residues in the CDR3. CDR1 is MGHRA and CDR2 is YSYEKL in the germline V gene. V was clipped by 4 bases and J by 1 base, with 10 bases between them. The CDR3 spells CASSLRQLQETQYF. The CDR3, as DNA: TGCGCCAGCAGCCTCCGACAGCTCCAAGAGACCCAGTACTTC.

This clone occurred a few times. This chain links TRBV7-8 with TRBJ1-3, with D maybe TRBD1 (5 bases). CDR1 is SGHVS and CDR2 is FQNEAQ in the germline V gene. The CDR3 contains 15 residues. V lost 5 bases and J 1 base, leaving 12 bases between the germline ends. DNA of the CDR3: TGTGCCAGCAGCCGGGACGAGGGATCTGGAAACACCATATATTTT. The encoded protein is CASSRDEGSGNTIYF.

The CDR3 coding sequence is TGTGCCAGCACCTCGGGCAGGAGCGGAATTTCCTACAATGAGCAGTTCTTC. Encoded protein: CASTSGRSGISYNEQFF. The rearrangement joins TRBV7-9 to TRBJ2-1; possible D gene TRBD2, 5 bases. The germline CDR1 and CDR2 sequences are SEHNR and FQNEAQ (reference sequence). The CDR3 covers 17 residues. Trimming shortened V by 7 bases and J by 1 base, and 20 bases separated the two germline ends.

This chain connects TRBV13 to TRBJ2-2; 15 nucleotides align to TRBD2. The V gene end was trimmed by 4 bases and the J gene end by 2 bases; junction bases not matched to a gene: 5. The CDR3 runs 18 residues. Germline CDR1 is PRHDT and CDR2 is FYEKMQ (reference sequence). CDR3 amino acids: CASSSGLAGGPNTGELFF. The CDR3 region has the DNA TGTGCCAGCAGCTCGGGACTAGCGGGGGGCCCAAACACCGGGGAGCTGTTTTTT.

The J gene is TRBJ2-5, the V gene TRBV21-1; the D call in the table, TRBD2, was not verified against the DNA. TRBV21-1 is a known pseudogene. This CDR3 contains 15 residues. The CDR3 DNA reads TGTGCCAGCAGCAAAATCAGGACGACTAAAGAGACCCAGTACTTC. Its protein is CASSKIRTTKETQYF.

The chain employs TRBV6-6 and TRBJ2-1, with TRBD1 matching 8 bases. This CDR3 is built from 15 residues. Germline values: CDR1 MNHNY, CDR2 SVGAGI (reference sequence). The V and J ends lost 6 bases and 4 bases, in that order; junction bases with no gene match: 8. The DNA of the CDR3 is TGTGCCAGCAGCCAAGGGACAGGTTATTACAATGAGCAGTTCTTC. It yields the protein CASSQGTGYYNEQFF.

The chain combines TRBV5-4 with TRBJ1-5; D is perhaps TRBD1 (5 bases). Trimming pared 2 bases from V and 0 bases from J, leaving 9 bases between. Per germline, CDR1 SGHNT and CDR2 YYREEE (reference sequence). CDR3 size: 15 residues. CDR3 nucleotides: TGTGCCAGCAGCTTTGCCGGGGGTAGCAATCAGCCCCAGCATTTT. Translation gives CASSFAGGSNQPQHF.

The gene calls are TRBV11-3 and TRBJ2-7, with 10 bases fitting TRBD1. V was clipped by 5 bases and J by 7 bases; unmatched bases: 8. From germline, CDR1 is SGHNT and CDR2 YENEEA. The CDR3 has 14 residues. DNA for the CDR3: TGTGCCAGCAGCCCGGGACAGGGGAATTTTGAGCAGTACTTC. Translated, it gives CASSPGQGNFEQYF.

The table lists this clone with a few counts. The chain carries TRBV7-9 and TRBJ2-3; 10 nucleotides match TRBD2. Per the germline V gene, CDR1 is SEHNR and CDR2 is FQNEAQ (reference sequence). Unmatched junction bases numbered 8, after V lost 4 bases and J lost 1 base. There are 17 residues in the CDR3. CDR3 loop: CASSSRVTSGGTDTQYF. CDR3 DNA sequence: TGTGCCAGCAGCTCCCGTGTAACTAGCGGGGGCACAGATACGCAGTATTTT.

This sequence joins TRBV5-4 and TRBJ2-7, with 7 bases aligning to TRBD1. This CDR3 contains 15 residues. Germline CDR1 and CDR2: SGHNT and YYREEE (reference sequence). The V and J ends lost 1 base and 7 bases, in that order; junction bases with no gene match: 11. CDR3 DNA sequence: TGTGCCAGCAGCTTGCAAGCCTACAGGGGTAGTGAGCAGTACTTC. As protein: CASSLQAYRGSEQYF.

This clone came up a few times. The gene calls are TRBV30 and TRBJ1-4; TRBD1 aligns across 10 bases. The V gene's germline CDR1 is GTSNPN and CDR2 SVGIG (reference sequence). This CDR3 is built from 15 residues. V was pared by 1 base and J by 8 bases, with 7 bases of the junction left unmatched. The chain's CDR3 is CAWSDATGGGEKLFF. In DNA form, the CDR3 reads TGTGCCTGGAGTGACGCGACAGGGGGCGGAGAAAAACTGTTTTTT.

This chain joins TRBV28 and TRBJ2-1; 12 bases are shared with TRBD1. J gave up 6 bases and V 3 bases, and 21 bases lay outside the gene matches. The CDR3 spans 21 residues. Germline CDR1 and CDR2: MDHEN and SYDVKM. CDR3 region: CASSFPLYPVPGQGAGNEQFF. For the CDR3, the DNA is TGTGCCAGCAGTTTCCCCTTATACCCGGTTCCGGGACAGGGGGCGGGCAATGAGCAGTTCTTC.

The J gene is TRBJ2-2, the V gene TRBV29-1; 7 nucleotides line up with TRBD2. J gave up 5 bases and V 7 bases, and 10 bases lay outside the gene matches. This CDR3 is 14 amino acids long. The V gene's germline CDR1 is SQVTM and CDR2 ANQGSEA. This chain's CDR3 is CSAGGGEGTGELFF. As DNA, the CDR3 is TGCAGCGCCGGGGGAGGGGAGGGAACCGGGGAGCTGTTTTTT.

The chain joins TRBV3-1 (or the pseudogene TRBV3-2) to TRBJ1-1; a possible D gene is TRBD1 (6 bases). Trimming shortened V by 0 bases and J by 1 base, and 9 bases separated the two germline ends. Germline lookup yields CDR1 LGHDT and CDR2 YNNKEL (reference sequence). The CDR3 is 15 residues long. Written as DNA, the CDR3 is TGTGCCAGCAGCCAAGATCCGACAGGGAACACTGAAGCTTTCTTT. Its protein product is CASSQDPTGNTEAFF.

The sample holds one count of this clone. The chain recombines TRBV6-4 with TRBJ2-1, with D possibly matching TRBD1 (6 bases). Trimming pared 8 bases from V and 4 bases from J, leaving 12 bases between. The V gene's germline CDR1 is MRHNA and CDR2 SNTAGT. The CDR3 has 13 residues. For the CDR3, the DNA is TGTGCCAGCGGGACAAAGGGTTACAATGAGCAGTTCTTC. The encoded protein is CASGTKGYNEQFF.

This chain uses TRBV28 with TRBJ2-5; 13 bases line up with TRBD2. V lost 4 bases to trimming and J lost 9 bases; unmatched junction nucleotides: 5. CDR1 and CDR2 from the germline V gene are MDHEN and SYDVKM. The CDR3 length is 14 residues. The CDR3: CASSSWTSGGPQYF. CDR3 DNA: TGTGCCAGCAGTTCCTGGACTAGCGGGGGCCCCCAGTACTTC.